This T cell receptor beta chain emerged from a study of blood T cell repertoires in COVID-19. Study at large: Italy, Spain and the United States were the sources of the convalescent and acute COVID-19 samples. Sample material is recorded as cDNA or gDNA derived from T cells, B-cell-depleted T cells, or PBMCs.

Individuals aged about 18 to 100 years were recruited from 24 US areas. Cohort assignment relied on participant-reported clinical history. CDR1 is SQVTM, CDR2 ANQGSEA, per germline. The length of the CDR3 is 12 residues. With V trimmed by 5 bases and J by 8 bases, 8 bases remained unmatched. TCRdb keeps only in-frame clones here, not all; method: immunoSEQ multiplex PCR. The sample records more than 200,000 clones, about 89% being singletons. This clonotype originated in a woman between 18 and 29 years old who had recovered from COVID-19. Sequencing was carried out using PBMCs or T cells enriched from blood (not recorded which). The chain combines TRBV29-1 with TRBJ1-2; TRBD1 matches at 7 bases. CDR3 DNA: TGCAGCGTTAGACAGGGTGAGGGCGGCTACACCTTC. This sequence encodes CSVRQGEGGYTF.